These 20 T cell receptor beta chains came from one sample sequenced in a study of blood T cell repertoires in COVID-19. The assay was immunoSEQ multiplex PCR, and TCRdb's table has in-frame clones only and misses some. There are some 38,000 clones in the sample; roughly nine tenths occur only once, and approximately 20% lies in the top ten. What was sequenced was peripheral blood. These receptor sequences come from a man between 65 and 85 years old with acute or convalescent COVID-19.

This rearrangement joins TRBV7-2 to TRBJ2-3; no clear D. The CDR3 is 14 residues long. Trimming took off 1 base at V and 2 bases at J, with 7 bases between the two ends. Germline V gene lookup returns CDR1 SGHTA and CDR2 FQGNSA. The DNA of the CDR3 is TGTGCCAGCAGCTTAGGCCCTACCACAGATACGCAGTATTTT. Protein product: CASSLGPTTDTQYF. Drawing the rest from reference TRBV7-2 and TRBJ2-3, the complete variable domain is GAGVSQSPSNKVTEKGKDVELRCDPISGHTALYWYRQSLGQGLEFLIYFQGNSAPDKSGLPSDRFSAERTGGSVSTLTIQRTQQEDSAVYLCASSLGPTTDTQYFGPGTRLTVL.

This clone is deemed medium-sized. V and J are TRBV15 and TRBJ2-2; possibly TRBD1 for D (5 bases). The V end lost 1 base, the J end lost 3 bases, and 12 bases lay between the germline ends. This CDR3 contains 16 residues. Germline V gives CDR1 LNHNV, CDR2 YYDKDF (reference sequence). The CDR3 bases are TGTGCCACCAGCAGAGTAAGAAGGGGCGACACCGGGGAGCTGTTTTTT. Translating gives CATSRVRRGDTGELFF.

The chain is built from TRBV3-1 (or the pseudogene TRBV3-2) and TRBJ1-3, with TRBD1 matching 12 bases. This CDR3 is 16 amino acids long. V was pared by 8 bases and J by 2 bases, with 7 bases of the junction left unmatched. Germline CDR1 LGHDT, CDR2 YNNKEL (reference sequence). CDR3 in DNA: TGTGCCAGCGTAAGGGGGACAGGGGGCACTGGAAACACCATATATTTT. It codes for CASVRGTGGTGNTIYF.

J is TRBJ2-1 and V is TRBV19; TRBD2 matches at 11 bases. V lost 6 bases and J lost 9; bases outside the gene matches: 7. The germline V gene encodes CDR1 LNHDA and CDR2 SQIVND (reference sequence). The CDR3 sequence is 14 residues long. This CDR3 is CASRLAGEKAEQFF. The CDR3, as DNA: TGTGCCAGTAGACTAGCGGGAGAAAAGGCTGAGCAGTTCTTC.

The chain joins TRBV5-1 to TRBJ1-1; TRBD1 is a possible D gene (6 bases). V shed 0 bases and J shed 0 bases, with 12 bases lying between them. CDR1 and CDR2 (germline): SGHRS, YFSETQ. The CDR3 covers 16 residues. CDR3 in DNA: TGCGCCAGCAGCTTGGCCATAGGACAGATGAACACTGAAGCTTTCTTT. Translated, it gives CASSLAIGQMNTEAFF.

V and J are TRBV19 and TRBJ2-1; weak D call: TRBD2 (6 bases). Trimming cost V 3 bases and J 15 bases, with 12 bases left between them. The CDR3 is made up of 11 amino acids. Germline V gene data show CDR1 as LNHDA and CDR2 as SQIVND (reference sequence). The CDR3 nucleotides are TGTGCCAGTAGTATCGGGGAGGCGCGGTTCTTC. It translates to CASSIGEARFF.

The chain recombines TRBV3-1 (or the pseudogene TRBV3-2) with TRBJ1-3; the D is unclear. V was trimmed by 6 bases and J by 3 bases, leaving 9 bases between them. Germline V lookup: CDR1 LGHDT, CDR2 YNNKEL (reference sequence). CDR3 length equals 13 residues. As DNA, the CDR3 is TGTGCCAGCAGGGAGGGCTTTGGAAACACCATATATTTT. Residues: CASREGFGNTIYF.

The chain carries TRBV19 and TRBJ1-1, with D unclear. Germline V CDR1 and CDR2: LNHDA, SQIVND (reference sequence). The CDR3 loop spans 14 amino acids. Trimming cost V 3 bases and J 3 bases, with 11 bases left between them. In DNA form, the CDR3 reads TGTGCCAGTAGTATTCGTCCAGAAGACACTGAAGCTTTCTTT. Translation: CASSIRPEDTEAFF.

V is TRBV28 and J is TRBJ2-1, with D possibly being TRBD2 (5 bases). Germline-derived CDR1 and CDR2 are MDHEN and SYDVKM. The CDR3 sequence is 19 residues long. V was clipped by 2 bases and J by 2 bases, with 22 bases between them. This CDR3 is CASSLVSYGWTYTYNEQFF. In nucleotides, the CDR3 is TGTGCCAGCAGTTTAGTATCATATGGCTGGACTTACACCTACAATGAGCAGTTCTTC.

The chain carries TRBV18 and TRBJ1-2; perhaps TRBD1 as D (5 bases). This CDR3 comprises 17 residues. The V end lost 2 bases, the J end lost 5 bases, and 21 bases lay between the germline ends. The germline CDR1 and CDR2 sequences are KGHSH and LQKENI. Here the CDR3 DNA reads TGTGCCAGCTCACCAAACAGGACACCAGATCGATTATATGGCTACACCTTC. Translation gives CASSPNRTPDRLYGYTF.

The chain couples TRBV12-5 to TRBJ2-3, with D possibly TRBD1 on 5 matching bases. V gave up 4 bases and J gave up 3 bases, with 17 bases separating them. The V gene's germline CDR1 is LGHNT and CDR2 FRNRAP. This CDR3 has 16 amino acids. In DNA, the CDR3 is TGTGCTAGTGGTTCTTGGGGCTTGACAATAACAGATACGCAGTATTTT. It specifies CASGSWGLTITDTQYF.

The V and J genes are TRBV5-6 and TRBJ2-3; D remains unclear. Germline-derived CDR1 and CDR2 are SGHDT and YYEEEE. The V gene lost 0 bases and the J gene lost 2 bases, with 7 bases spanning the gap. The CDR3 contains 14 residues. The DNA of the CDR3 is TGTGCCAGCAGCTTGGGAGCGCACACAGATACGCAGTATTTT. This encodes CASSLGAHTDTQYF. The whole variable domain, filled in from reference TRBV5-6 and TRBJ2-3, reads DAGVTQSPTHLIKTRGQQVTLRCSPKSGHDTVSWYQQALGQGPQFIFQYYEEEERQRGNFPDRFSGHQFPNYSSELNVNALLLGDSALYLCASSLGAHTDTQYFGPGTRLTVL.

This clone was recorded a few times. The chain couples TRBV5-6 to TRBJ2-1; 7 nucleotides line up with TRBD2. The germline V gene has CDR1 SGHDT and CDR2 YYEEEE. V shed 4 bases and J 1 base; nucleotides not matched to a gene: 8. CDR3 length equals 16 residues. Here the CDR3 reads CASSIGTTNSYNEQFF. The DNA for the CDR3 is TGTGCCAGCAGCATCGGGACTACCAATTCCTACAATGAGCAGTTCTTC. Combining the CDR3 with reference TRBV5-6 and TRBJ2-1 gives the whole variable domain DAGVTQSPTHLIKTRGQQVTLRCSPKSGHDTVSWYQQALGQGPQFIFQYYEEEERQRGNFPDRFSGHQFPNYSSELNVNALLLGDSALYLCASSIGTTNSYNEQFFGPGTRLTVL.

The rearrangement joins TRBV28 to TRBJ2-5, with unresolved D. V lost 6 bases and J lost 4, with 9 bases in between. CDR1 MDHEN and CDR2 SYDVKM come from the germline V gene. CDR3 length: 12 amino acids. This CDR3 is CASSLVRETQYF. The CDR3, as DNA: TGTGCCAGCAGCCTCGTCCGAGAGACCCAGTACTTC.

This clone was seen more than once but under ten times. The rearrangement uses TRBV25-1 and TRBJ2-7; D is undetermined. CDR3 size: 12 residues. Germline CDR1 MGHDK, CDR2 SYGVNS. V gave up 1 base and J gave up 5 bases, with 6 bases separating them. CDR3 sequence reads: CASSELENEQYF. As DNA, the CDR3 is TGTGCCAGCAGTGAATTAGAGAACGAGCAGTACTTC.

This chain joins TRBV11-2 and TRBJ1-1; D call uncertain. Germline CDR1 SGHAT, CDR2 FQNNGV. CDR3 length equals 14 residues. V lost 0 bases to trimming and J lost 0 bases, with 5 bases between them. CDR3 in DNA: TGTGCCAGCAGCTTAGACGGTCTGAACACTGAAGCTTTCTTT. It codes for CASSLDGLNTEAFF.

The V and J genes are TRBV5-8 and TRBJ2-1; TRBD2 matches 11 bases. The CDR3 consists of 16 residues. CDR1 is SGHTS, CDR2 YDEGEE, per germline. Trimming took 0 bases from V and 8 from J; bases not matched to a gene: 7. The DNA for the CDR3 is TGTGCCAGCAGCTTGGGGCGACTAGCGGGACTCGATGAGCAGTTCTTC. The encoded protein is CASSLGRLAGLDEQFF.

This clone was found once. This chain links TRBV20-1 with TRBJ2-1, with D perhaps TRBD1 (6 bases). V was clipped by 5 bases and J by 10 bases, with 12 bases between them. The CDR3 spans 11 residues. CDR1 is DFQATT and CDR2 is SNEGSKA in the germline V gene (reference sequence). The DNA for the CDR3 is TGCAGTGCTCTTACAGGGTACGAGCAGTTCTTC. Its protein product is CSALTGYEQFF.

The gene calls are TRBV11-2 and TRBJ2-7; 8 bases map to TRBD2. CDR1 and CDR2 (germline): SGHAT, FQNNGV. The V segment lost 2 bases and the J segment 7 bases; nucleotides outside the gene matches: 7. The CDR3 extends over 14 amino acids. CDR3 sequence (DNA): TGTGCCAGCAGCTTAAGCGGGAGTTGGGTTGAGCAGTACTTC. This translates into CASSLSGSWVEQYF.

This chain connects TRBV7-9 to TRBJ2-7; TRBD2 aligns across 7 bases. V was clipped by 5 bases and J by 0 bases; unmatched bases: 7. Looked up from germline, CDR1 is SEHNR and CDR2 is FQNEAQ (reference sequence). The CDR3 loop spans 15 amino acids. The CDR3 nucleotides read TGTGCCAGCAGCCGAAGCGGGACGTACTCCTACGAGCAGTACTTC. Translating gives CASSRSGTYSYEQYF.